Listed here are 18 T cell receptor beta chains from one sample, sequenced in a study of T cells in women clearing cervical HPV infection. Produced via immunoSEQ multiplex PCR; TCRdb's table is partial and in-frame only. Listed are fewer than 35,000 clones; 3.1% falls within the top ten. Input material: blood buffy coat. The receptors shown here come from a woman between 18 and 69 years old with a cervical HPV16 infection that either progressed to CIN3+ or cleared (not recorded which).

With respect to this clone: The DNA ends 3 residues before the CDR3 does, and the rest of the CDR3 is filled in from the germline J gene. The genes are TRBV19 and TRBJ1-2; no reliable D call. Germline V lookup: CDR1 LNHDA, CDR2 SQIVND (reference sequence). The CDR3 spans 14 residues. This CDR3 is CASSIEAGTYDYTF. CDR3 DNA, as far as it was read: TGTGCCAGTAGTATAGAAGCGGGAACCTACGAC.

On this clone itself: The CDR3 goes on 3 residues after the read ends, and that part is filled in from the germline J gene. V usage is TRBV2 and J usage is TRBJ2-3; a possible D gene is TRBD2 (6 bases). Germline-derived CDR1 and CDR2 are SNHLY and FYNNEI. V was trimmed by 7 bases and J by 5 bases, leaving 22 bases between them. CDR3 length: 16 amino acids. The CDR3 spells CASKEGLRRSVDTQYF. The covered CDR3 bases are TGTGCCAGCAAAGAGGGACTTAGGAGGTCGGTAGATACG.

Partial CDR3 DNA: TGTGCCAGCAGGAGACAAGGGTTGTCTGGAAACACC. It codes for CASRRQGLSGNT. The CDR3, in full, reads CASRRQGLSGNTIYF. The rearrangement links TRBV12-3 or TRBV12-4 to TRBJ1-3; D is ambiguous. The read terminates 3 residues before the CDR3 end, so the remaining end is supplied by the germline J gene. V lost 6 bases and J lost 1, with 13 bases in between. The CDR3 extends over 15 amino acids.

As concerns this clone: The observed sequence ends 3 residues before the CDR3 terminus, with the missing tail filled in from the germline J gene. J is TRBJ1-2 and V is TRBV9, with D unclear. This CDR3 spans 12 amino acids. The germline CDR1 and CDR2 sequences are SGDLS and YYNGEE. The sequenced part of the CDR3 DNA is TGTGCCAGCAGCGCGACCGCGGGGGGC. Protein sequence: CASSATAGG. The CDR3 in its entirety is CASSATAGGYTF.

Incomplete CDR3 DNA: TGTGCCAGCAGTGAAGGGGGAGGGGTGTCCACCGGGGAG. Protein sequence: CASSEGGGVSTGE. The CDR3 in full is CASSEGGGVSTGELFF. The chain carries TRBV6-1 and TRBJ2-2; 7 bases align to TRBD2. The sequenced fragment ends 3 residues before the CDR3 boundary, so the rest is inferred from the germline J gene. The CDR3 length is 16 residues. Trimming at V came to 1 base and at J to 4 bases, leaving 6 bases not matched to a gene. Germline V lookup: CDR1 MNHNS, CDR2 SASEGT.

Incomplete CDR3 DNA: TGTGCCAGCAGTGATACGGGGGGGGATGAAAAA. Translated: CASSDTGGDEK. The full CDR3 protein reads CASSDTGGDEKLFF. The gene calls are TRBV2 and TRBJ1-4; maybe TRBD1 (5 bases). Read sequence stops 3 residues before the CDR3 end, and the germline J gene provides the missing end. The CDR3 runs to 14 residues. Trimming stripped 3 bases from V and 6 bases from J, with 11 bases between. CDR1 SNHLY and CDR2 FYNNEI come from the germline V gene. Full variable domain (remainder filled in from reference TRBV2 and TRBJ1-4): EPEVTQTPSHQVTQMGQEVILRCVPISNHLYFYWYRQILGQKVEFLVSFYNNEISEKSEIFDDQFSVERPDGSNFTLKIRSTKLEDSAMYFCASSDTGGDEKLFFGSGTQLSVL.

Concerning this clone: The read falls 3 residues short of the CDR3 end, and the missing part is taken from the germline J gene. V and J are TRBV7-9 and TRBJ1-2; D remains ambiguous. The CDR3 has 12 amino acids. Germline V gene sequence: CDR1 SEHNR, CDR2 FQNEAQ (reference sequence). The CDR3 region is CASSLSVYDYTF. Partial CDR3 DNA: TGTGCCAGCAGCTTGTCCGTCTACGAC.

Points on this clone: Sequencing ends 3 residues short of the CDR3 end; the germline J gene provides the rest. This chain connects TRBV19 to TRBJ1-2, with 10 bases aligning to TRBD1. The CDR3 extends over 15 amino acids. Germline V gives CDR1 LNHDA, CDR2 SQIVND (reference sequence). The CDR3 bases that were read are TGTGCCAGTAGTATGGGACAGGGGTACGCAGATACC. This encodes CASSMGQGYADT. The whole CDR3 sequence reads CASSMGQGYADTYTF.

Details on this clone: The read ends 3 residues shy of where the CDR3 ends; the end is completed using the germline J gene. The chain couples TRBV7-6 to TRBJ1-1, with 8 bases identical to TRBD1. CDR3 size: 14 residues. The ends lost 5 bases at V and 2 bases at J; junction bases unmatched: 4. Germline CDR1 reads SGHVS; CDR2 reads FNYEAQ. The covered CDR3 bases are TGTGCCAGCAGCCCAGGGGGCACAAACACTGAA. Encoded protein: CASSPGGTNTE. The full CDR3 protein reads CASSPGGTNTEAFF.

Points on this clone: The read ends 3 residues before the CDR3 terminus; that terminus is restored from the germline J gene. The rearrangement links TRBV20-1 to TRBJ2-7; 8 bases map to TRBD2. The CDR3 has 14 residues. V was pared by 6 bases and J by 0 bases, with 7 bases of the junction left unmatched. Germline CDR1 and CDR2: DFQATT and SNEGSKA (reference sequence). The CDR3 protein is CSAEIAGTSYEQYF. Partial CDR3 DNA: TGCAGTGCAGAGATAGCGGGGACCTCCTACGAG.

Comments on this clone: The read terminates 3 residues before the CDR3 end, so the remaining end is supplied by the germline J gene. The chain combines TRBV5-1 with TRBJ2-5, with TRBD2 matching over 12 bases. The CDR3 is made up of 16 amino acids. V trimming: 2 bases; J trimming: 4 bases; junction bases outside the gene matches: 6. In germline, CDR1 is SGHRS, CDR2 YFSETQ. CDR3 DNA (partial): TGCGCCAGCAGCTTCAGGACTAGCGGGATAGGAGAGACC. The encoded protein is CASSFRTSGIGET. The entire CDR3 is CASSFRTSGIGETQYF.

CDR3 residues: CAWSGGQAGREKLFF. The covered CDR3 bases are TGTGCCTGGAGTGGCGGACAGGCCGGTCGGGAAAAG. This chain connects TRBV30 to TRBJ2-2, with TRBD1 matching 7 bases. The CDR3 end falls 3 residues outside the read, so it is completed with the germline J gene. CDR3 length: 15 residues. Looked up from germline, CDR1 is GTSNPN and CDR2 is SVGIG (reference sequence).

About this clone itself: The observed sequence ends 3 residues before the CDR3 terminus, with the missing tail filled in from the germline J gene. The chain carries TRBV5-1 and TRBJ2-5; 8 nucleotides line up with TRBD2. Germline V gives CDR1 SGHRS, CDR2 YFSETQ. After removal of 0 bases from V and 1 base from J, the junction contained 5 bases not matched to a gene. This CDR3 comprises 16 residues. The CDR3 DNA, read in part, is TGCGCCAGCAGCTTGGACAGCGGGAGTCTCCAAGAGACC. Protein: CASSLDSGSLQET. The whole CDR3 is CASSLDSGSLQETQYF. Complete variable domain (other parts from reference TRBV5-1 and TRBJ2-5): KAGVTQTPRYLIKTRGQQVTLSCSPISGHRSVSWYQQTPGQGLQFLFEYFSETQRNKGNFPGRFSGRQFSNSRSEMNVSTLELGDSALYLCASSLDSGSLQETQYFGPGTRLLVL.

About this clone itself: With the read ending 3 residues before the CDR3 end, the germline J gene is used to fill in that end. The V and J genes are TRBV20-1 and TRBJ1-2; 7 nucleotides agree with TRBD1. This CDR3 comprises 13 residues. V shed 6 bases and J 6 bases; nucleotides not matched to a gene: 10. In germline, CDR1 is DFQATT, CDR2 SNEGSKA (reference sequence). The CDR3: CSAFYRGVHGYTF. The DNA read from the CDR3 is TGCAGTGCGTTCTACAGGGGAGTCCATGGC.

About this clone: The read ends 3 residues shy of where the CDR3 ends; the end is completed using the germline J gene. This sequence joins TRBV5-6 and TRBJ2-3; D is unclear. The CDR3 sequence is 14 residues long. In germline, CDR1 is SGHDT, CDR2 YYEEEE. CDR3 amino acids: CASSPRLSQETQYF. Partial CDR3 DNA: TGTGCCAGCAGCCCTCGGTTATCCCAAGAGACG.

Notes on this clone: The read ends 3 residues early relative to the CDR3; the germline J gene fills the gap. V gene TRBV20-1 combines with J gene TRBJ2-1, with no clear D. V was shortened by 6 bases and J by 0 bases, with 15 bases between the two germline ends. The CDR3 covers 15 residues. CDR1 and CDR2 from the germline V gene are DFQATT and SNEGSKA (reference sequence). The DNA read from the CDR3 is TGCAGTGCACACAGACACTCCAGCTCCTACAATGAG. Encoded protein: CSAHRHSSSYNE. The whole CDR3 reads CSAHRHSSSYNEQFF.

Note on this clone: The observed sequence ends 3 residues before the CDR3 terminus, with the missing tail filled in from the germline J gene. V usage is TRBV5-1 and J usage is TRBJ2-7; D is possibly TRBD2 (8 bases). The V end lost 4 bases, the J end lost 0 bases, and 14 bases lay between the germline ends. From germline, CDR1 is SGHRS and CDR2 YFSETQ. The CDR3 consists of 15 residues. CDR3 bases read: TGCGCCAGCAGCCGCGGGGGGACAGACTCCTACGAG. It encodes CASSRGGTDSYE. From start to end, the CDR3 is CASSRGGTDSYEQYF.

The covered CDR3 bases are TGTGCCAGCAGCTTGAGGGGCGGATCGGGTCAGCCT. Residues: CASSLRGGSGQP. In full, the CDR3 is CASSLRGGSGQPQYF. V gene TRBV5-6 combines with J gene TRBJ2-4, with D possibly TRBD1 on 5 matching bases. The CDR3 end lies 3 residues beyond the end of the read and is filled in from the germline J gene. This CDR3 has 15 amino acids. Germline V lookup: CDR1 SGHDT, CDR2 YYEEEE.